This TCR beta chain originates from a study of T cells expressing NK-cell markers. Whole-study context: Among eight sequenced donors, seven carried HCMV seropositivity while one was seronegative.

Study-wide results and caveats: In a few donors, dominant clonotypes made up about 25-60.1% of CD3+CD56-NKG2C+ cells. Each of several donors carried dominant NKG2C+ clonotypes accounting for about 1.0-8% of CD8+ T cells.

TCRdb reprocessed the 5' RACE reads and keeps a single row for each CDR3 protein, giving no DNA. The sample's table shows some 280,000 distinct CDR3 sequences. A note on this clonotype: As yet, its antigen is unknown.

The sequenced sample consisted of blood T cells: a sorted CD56 or NKG2C T cell subset, CD4+ or CD8+ T cells, or bulk PBMC T cells (not recorded which). The receptor was derived from a man younger than 35 in good health.

The CDR3 sequence: CASSPTPNTEAFF. The chain carries TRBV5-1 and TRBJ1-1. Per germline, CDR1 SGHRS and CDR2 YFSETQ. The CDR3 is 13 amino acids.